A selection of T cell receptor beta chains follows, all from one sample in a study of cytomegalovirus exposure and HLA in healthy donors. TCRdb's table, derived via immunoSEQ multiplex PCR, lists solely in-frame clones and lacks some. The table lists roughly 150,000 clones, 84% of them singletons. What was sequenced was PBMCs. These TCRs come from a young man in good health and CMV-seropositive. The CDR3 runs from the conserved cysteine through the conserved F or W. A D gene is named only where the DNA matches it firmly. Size is stated for part of the rows, as once, few or many counts, or as a class when the clone is expanded.

abundance: .; d_gene: TRBD1; v_gene: TRBV19; j_gene: TRBJ2-6; CDR3aa: CASSLGTGGGSGANVLTF; CDR3nt: TGTGCCAGTAGTCTTGGGACAGGGGGCGGTTCTGGGGCCAACGTCCTGACTTTC
abundance: .; d_gene: .; v_gene: TRBV10-3; j_gene: TRBJ2-1; CDR3aa: CAISRVSFYNEQFF; CDR3nt: TGTGCCATCAGTCGGGTCAGCTTCTACAATGAGCAGTTCTTC
abundance: .; d_gene: TRBD2; v_gene: TRBV6-6; j_gene: TRBJ2-5; CDR3aa: CASSLGSGSLETQYF; CDR3nt: TGTGCCAGCAGTTTGGGTAGCGGGAGTCTGGAGACCCAGTACTTC
abundance: .; d_gene: TRBD2; v_gene: TRBV29-1; j_gene: TRBJ2-5; CDR3aa: CSVDKSPGGYQETQYF; CDR3nt: TGCAGCGTTGATAAGAGTCCGGGGGGGTACCAAGAGACCCAGTACTTC
abundance: .; d_gene: TRBD1; v_gene: TRBV13; j_gene: TRBJ1-2; CDR3aa: CASSLKGAEGYTF; CDR3nt: TGTGCCAGCAGCTTAAAGGGGGCTGAGGGCTACACCTTC
abundance: .; d_gene: .; v_gene: TRBV28; j_gene: TRBJ2-3; CDR3aa: CASSFLAGTDTQYF; CDR3nt: TGTGCCAGCAGTTTCCTGGCCGGCACAGATACGCAGTATTTT
abundance: .; d_gene: .; v_gene: TRBV5-4; j_gene: TRBJ2-7; CDR3aa: CASSLVASYEQYF; CDR3nt: TGTGCCAGCAGCTTGGTAGCGTCCTACGAGCAGTACTTC
abundance: .; d_gene: .; v_gene: TRBV27; j_gene: TRBJ1-4; CDR3aa: CASSLSRVTTNEKLFF; CDR3nt: TGTGCCAGCAGTTTATCGCGAGTCACAACTAATGAAAAACTGTTTTTT
abundance: .; d_gene: .; v_gene: TRBV11-1; j_gene: TRBJ2-7; CDR3aa: CASSLGLAYEQYF; CDR3nt: TGTGCCAGCAGCTTAGGGTTAGCCTACGAGCAGTACTTC
abundance: .; d_gene: TRBD1; v_gene: TRBV6-1; j_gene: TRBJ1-6; CDR3aa: CASSEDRGGSPLHF; CDR3nt: TGTGCCAGCAGTGAGGACAGGGGAGGCTCACCCCTCCACTTT
abundance: few; d_gene: .; v_gene: TRBV10-3; j_gene: TRBJ2-7; CDR3aa: CAITPGAGEASSSYEQYF; CDR3nt: TGTGCCATCACCCCTGGGGCCGGAGAAGCTTCTAGCTCCTACGAGCAGTACTTC
abundance: .; d_gene: .; v_gene: TRBV6-6; j_gene: TRBJ2-3; CDR3aa: CASSPYVGADTQYF; CDR3nt: TGTGCCAGCAGCCCCTATGTTGGGGCGGATACGCAGTATTTT
abundance: .; d_gene: TRBD1; v_gene: TRBV7-8; j_gene: TRBJ2-2; CDR3aa: CASSLGDSSGPGELFF; CDR3nt: TGTGCCAGCAGCTTAGGGGACAGCTCGGGGCCCGGGGAGCTGTTTTTT
abundance: .; d_gene: TRBD2; v_gene: TRBV5-5; j_gene: TRBJ2-1; CDR3aa: CASSFGTSGRVGEQFF; CDR3nt: TGTGCCAGCAGCTTCGGGACTAGCGGGAGGGTAGGGGAGCAGTTCTTC
abundance: few; d_gene: .; v_gene: TRBV19; j_gene: TRBJ1-6; CDR3aa: CASRGGPSSPLHF; CDR3nt: TGTGCCAGTAGGGGGGGTCCGAGTTCACCCCTCCACTTT
abundance: .; d_gene: .; v_gene: TRBV4-3; j_gene: TRBJ2-3; CDR3aa: CASSAPGADTQYF; CDR3nt: TGCGCCAGCAGCGCGCCAGGGGCTGATACGCAGTATTTT
abundance: .; d_gene: .; v_gene: TRBV18; j_gene: TRBJ1-3; CDR3aa: CASSPPQDRLFYYGNTIYF; CDR3nt: TGTGCCAGCTCACCACCACAGGATCGCCTCTTTTACTATGGAAACACCATATATTTT
abundance: .; d_gene: .; v_gene: TRBV5-8; j_gene: TRBJ1-3; CDR3aa: CASSLGTYSSGNTIYF; CDR3nt: TGTGCCAGCAGCTTGGGGACTTACAGCTCTGGAAACACCATATATTTT
abundance: .; d_gene: TRBD2; v_gene: TRBV11-2; j_gene: TRBJ2-3; CDR3aa: CASSFPGGNRGTQYF; CDR3nt: TGTGCCAGCAGCTTCCCCGGGGGGAACCGAGGTACGCAGTATTTT
abundance: .; d_gene: TRBD1; v_gene: TRBV5-4; j_gene: TRBJ1-2; CDR3aa: CASSIFGTGVGYTF; CDR3nt: TGTGCCAGCAGCATCTTCGGGACAGGGGTCGGCTACACCTTC
abundance: .; d_gene: .; v_gene: TRBV5-6; j_gene: TRBJ2-7; CDR3aa: CASEAWPPIALYEQYF; CDR3nt: TGTGCCAGCGAAGCTTGGCCGCCGATAGCCCTCTACGAGCAGTACTTC
abundance: .; d_gene: .; v_gene: TRBV5-1; j_gene: TRBJ1-5; CDR3aa: CASSLVPSGGPQHF; CDR3nt: TGCGCCAGCAGCTTGGTTCCTTCGGGGGGTCCCCAGCATTTT
abundance: .; d_gene: .; v_gene: TRBV28; j_gene: TRBJ1-5; CDR3aa: CASSFPPNQPQHF; CDR3nt: TGTGCCAGCAGTTTCCCTCCTAATCAGCCCCAGCATTTT
abundance: few; d_gene: TRBD2; v_gene: TRBV5-5; j_gene: TRBJ2-7; CDR3aa: CASSLVRTSGRYEQYF; CDR3nt: TGTGCCAGCAGCTTGGTGCGGACTAGCGGGAGGTACGAGCAGTACTTC
abundance: few; d_gene: .; v_gene: TRBV19; j_gene: TRBJ1-6; CDR3aa: CASSNRAGSYNSPLHF; CDR3nt: TGTGCCAGTAGTAATCGGGCGGGATCCTATAATTCACCCCTCCACTTT
abundance: once; d_gene: TRBD2; v_gene: TRBV6-1; j_gene: TRBJ2-7; CDR3aa: CASTWTSGSFNEQYF; CDR3nt: TGTGCCAGCACTTGGACTAGCGGGAGTTTCAACGAGCAGTACTTC
abundance: .; d_gene: .; v_gene: TRBV9; j_gene: TRBJ2-2; CDR3aa: CASSGGDTGELFF; CDR3nt: TGTGCCAGCTCCGGAGGGGATACCGGGGAGCTGTTTTTT
abundance: .; d_gene: TRBD1; v_gene: TRBV2; j_gene: TRBJ2-3; CDR3aa: CASGAGTGVDTQYF; CDR3nt: TGTGCCAGCGGAGCCGGGACAGGGGTAGATACGCAGTATTTT
abundance: .; d_gene: TRBD2; v_gene: TRBV28; j_gene: TRBJ2-3; CDR3aa: CASRLAGGGTDTQYF; CDR3nt: TGTGCCAGCAGACTAGCGGGAGGCGGGACAGATACGCAGTATTTT
abundance: .; d_gene: .; v_gene: TRBV30; j_gene: TRBJ1-3; CDR3aa: CAWSGTRVRHSGNTIYF; CDR3nt: TGTGCCTGGAGCGGGACACGGGTCAGACACTCTGGAAACACCATATATTTT
abundance: .; d_gene: .; v_gene: TRBV7-2; j_gene: TRBJ2-4; CDR3aa: CASSMPIAAAKNIQYF; CDR3nt: TGTGCCAGCAGCATGCCTATAGCGGCGGCCAAAAACATTCAGTACTTC
abundance: .; d_gene: TRBD1; v_gene: TRBV29-1; j_gene: TRBJ2-5; CDR3aa: CSARMGQGAQETQYF; CDR3nt: TGCAGCGCGAGGATGGGACAGGGGGCCCAAGAGACCCAGTACTTC
abundance: .; d_gene: .; v_gene: TRBV7-2; j_gene: TRBJ2-7; CDR3aa: CASSLVPGPYEQYF; CDR3nt: TGTGCCAGCAGCTTAGTGCCAGGGCCCTACGAGCAGTACTTC
abundance: .; d_gene: .; v_gene: TRBV10-3; j_gene: TRBJ2-6; CDR3aa: CAISDSQGRGPNVLTF; CDR3nt: TGTGCCATCAGTGACTCGCAGGGAAGGGGTCCCAACGTCCTGACTTTC
abundance: .; d_gene: .; v_gene: TRBV9; j_gene: TRBJ2-2; CDR3aa: CASSVGSSGGELFF; CDR3nt: TGTGCCAGCAGCGTAGGGAGTTCCGGCGGGGAGCTGTTTTTT
abundance: .; d_gene: TRBD2; v_gene: TRBV9; j_gene: TRBJ2-3; CDR3aa: CASSGGGGRQYF; CDR3nt: TGTGCCAGCAGCGGCGGTGGCGGGAGGCAGTATTTT
abundance: .; d_gene: .; v_gene: TRBV7-8; j_gene: TRBJ1-2; CDR3aa: CASSSSRDYGYTF; CDR3nt: TGTGCCAGCAGCTCATCCAGGGACTATGGCTACACCTTC
abundance: .; d_gene: .; v_gene: TRBV12-2; j_gene: TRBJ2-5; CDR3aa: CASRSPRTSVETQYF; CDR3nt: TGTGCAAGTCGCTCGCCTAGGACTAGCGTGGAGACCCAGTACTTC
abundance: .; d_gene: TRBD1; v_gene: TRBV18; j_gene: TRBJ1-3; CDR3aa: CASSPTGGLSGNTIYF; CDR3nt: TGTGCCAGCTCACCTACAGGGGGGCTCTCTGGAAACACCATATATTTT
abundance: .; d_gene: .; v_gene: TRBV4-1; j_gene: TRBJ2-7; CDR3aa: CASSQAPGYDEQYF; CDR3nt: TGCGCCAGCAGCCAAGCTCCAGGGTACGACGAGCAGTACTTC
abundance: .; d_gene: TRBD2; v_gene: TRBV5-1; j_gene: TRBJ2-1; CDR3aa: CASSLRTSGGYNEQFF; CDR3nt: TGCGCCAGCAGCTTGAGGACTAGCGGGGGTTACAATGAGCAGTTCTTC
abundance: .; d_gene: .; v_gene: TRBV7-3; j_gene: TRBJ2-7; CDR3aa: CASSLARGPYEQYF; CDR3nt: TGTGCCAGCAGCTTGGCTAGGGGCCCCTACGAGCAGTACTTC
abundance: .; d_gene: .; v_gene: TRBV7-2; j_gene: TRBJ1-6; CDR3aa: CASSDPGIRLSYNSPLHF; CDR3nt: TGTGCCAGCAGCGATCCAGGGATCCGGCTCTCCTATAATTCACCCCTCCACTTT
abundance: .; d_gene: .; v_gene: TRBV4-1; j_gene: TRBJ2-1; CDR3aa: CASSPIGGTYNEQFF; CDR3nt: TGCGCCAGCAGCCCCATTGGGGGGACCTACAATGAGCAGTTCTTC
abundance: .; d_gene: TRBD2; v_gene: TRBV9; j_gene: TRBJ2-5; CDR3aa: CASSTGLDQETQYF; CDR3nt: TGTGCCAGCAGCACAGGACTAGATCAAGAGACCCAGTACTTC
abundance: .; d_gene: .; v_gene: TRBV19; j_gene: TRBJ1-6; CDR3aa: CASRGERGSYNSPLHF; CDR3nt: TGTGCCAGTAGAGGGGAAAGGGGCTCCTATAATTCACCCCTCCACTTT
abundance: .; d_gene: .; v_gene: TRBV14; j_gene: TRBJ2-3; CDR3aa: CASSQDRGRHTQYF; CDR3nt: TGTGCCAGCAGCCAAGATCGAGGCAGACATACGCAGTATTTT
abundance: .; d_gene: .; v_gene: TRBV6-5; j_gene: TRBJ1-6; CDR3aa: CASSYTGYNSPLHF; CDR3nt: TGTGCCAGCAGTTATACAGGGTATAATTCACCCCTCCACTTT
abundance: .; d_gene: .; v_gene: TRBV5-4; j_gene: TRBJ2-5; CDR3aa: CASSLGPSRDQETQYF; CDR3nt: TGTGCCAGCAGCTTGGGGCCTTCTCGGGACCAAGAGACCCAGTACTTC
abundance: .; d_gene: TRBD1; v_gene: TRBV5-1; j_gene: TRBJ2-7; CDR3aa: CASSLRVGQGEDEQYF; CDR3nt: TGCGCCAGCAGCTTGAGGGTAGGACAGGGCGAGGACGAGCAGTACTTC
abundance: .; d_gene: TRBD1; v_gene: TRBV11-3; j_gene: TRBJ2-1; CDR3aa: CASSLGARGLFNEQFF; CDR3nt: TGTGCCAGCAGCTTAGGTGCCAGGGGGTTGTTCAATGAGCAGTTCTTC